The source of this T cell receptor (beta chain) is a study of blood T cell repertoires in COVID-19 (dated by TCRdb to about 2020). Turning to the overall study: Samples from collaborators originated in the United States, Italy and Spain and spanned both the acute and convalescent phases of COVID-19. Subjects who had been exposed to COVID-19, were actively infected with it, or had recovered from it provided the deeply sampled blood TCRbeta repertoires that made up the dataset. Sample metadata almost always included a de-identified subject ID, COVID-19 status, age in years and sex. The repertoires were released in a freely available public database intended as a resource for research on the immune response to SARS-CoV-2. The material from the prospective study consisted of cDNA or gDNA derived from T cells, B-cell-depleted T cells, or PBMCs. Samples came from the ongoing ImmuneRACE study (first 160 participants) plus 1,254 subjects from 6 global collaborators. Where HLA class I and class II types were available, the types were taken from metadata supplied by the sample provider, not from assay-based typing. Broader findings and caveats from the paper: The amount of clinical and demographic metadata varied by source and participant and was provided uncurated.

TCRbeta CDR3 regions were amplified from genomic DNA using the immunoSEQ Assay, a bias-controlled multiplex PCR. The original pipeline was this. Within the assay, amplification of reference gene primers was used to estimate how many nucleated cells each sample contained. To quantify the absolute abundance of each unique TCRbeta CDR3 rearrangement, sequence reads were collapsed and filtered. For each sample, productive Simpson clonality was calculated as the square root of Simpson's diversity index over productive rearrangements. Imported from immuneACCESS, the table was reduced by TCRdb to in-frame sequences with V and J called. These copies leave out some clones; in studies compared against another copy, an unresolved V gene accounts for under half, and the cause of the remainder is not known. That table gives V, J and clone size, and the DNA gave D and trimming. The sample yields about 140,000 clones; roughly 79% were counted once. The ten largest make up approximately 8% of the sample.

Details on this clone: The antigen this receptor binds is unknown. No per-base quality is available; no much larger clone lies one base away.

Whole blood was collected in K2EDTA tubes by collaborating institutions according to the institutions' own protocols. For TCRbeta analysis, collaborator samples were shipped as frozen whole blood, as isolated PBMCs, or as DNA extracted from either sample type. The CDR3 runs 12 amino acids, cysteine and phenylalanine included. The only DNA kept is the CDR3, 36 bases in frame from the first base. Sequences SGHNT (CDR1) and YYREEE (CDR2) are obtained from the germline V gene (reference sequence). V drops 10 bases and J drops 2 bases, leaving 10 bases in between. The V and J genes are TRBV5-4 and TRBJ1-5; TRBD1 is a weak D gene call, 5 bases matching. This receptor was identified in a human donor in a cohort sampled during active COVID-19. The sample consisted of peripheral blood. The encoded CDR3 is CAGCRGNQPQHF. The nucleotide sequence is TGTGCCGGATGCAGGGGCAATCAGCCCCAGCATTTT.